The 24 T cell receptor beta chains given below trace back to one sample, sequenced in a study of blood T cell repertoires in COVID-19. Generated by immunoSEQ multiplex PCR, the TCRdb table keeps only in-frame clones and is missing some. The sample carries 130,000 or so clones, 85% to 90% recorded once. The specimen sequenced was peripheral blood. The receptors shown here come from a human donor in a cohort sampled during active COVID-19.

The V gene is TRBV1, the J gene TRBJ2-7; the D segment call TRBD1 is taken from the table without a DNA check. TRBV1 corresponds to a pseudogene. The CDR3 extends over 14 amino acids. As DNA, the CDR3 is TGCACCAGCTGGGGGCCTGCGGAACCCTACGAGCAGTACTTC. As protein: CTSWGPAEPYEQYF.

The chain uses TRBV6-6 and TRBJ2-1; 11 nucleotides line up with TRBD2. This CDR3 region has 16 residues. Germline-derived CDR1 and CDR2 are MNHNY and SVGAGI (reference sequence). V dropped 2 bases and J dropped 4; count of bases not matched to a gene: 4. CDR3 nucleotides: TGTGCCAGCAGTTACGGGACTAGCGGACATTACAATGAGCAGTTCTTC. It codes for CASSYGTSGHYNEQFF.

This clone came up once. The chain employs TRBV19 and TRBJ1-1, with unresolved D. The CDR3 sequence is 11 residues long. CDR1 is LNHDA, CDR2 SQIVND, per germline (reference sequence). V was cut by 6 bases and J by 8 bases, with 10 bases left in between. CDR3 loop: CASRYLREAFF. In DNA, the CDR3 is TGTGCCAGTAGGTACCTACGAGAAGCTTTCTTT.

The chain has TRBV9 and TRBJ2-7, with 8 bases aligning to TRBD1. Germline V CDR1 and CDR2: SGDLS, YYNGEE. V was pared by 0 bases and J by 3 bases, with 5 bases of the junction left unmatched. The CDR3 totals 15 residues. CDR3 sequence reads: CASSVASGGYYEQYF. CDR3 bases: TGTGCCAGCAGCGTAGCGTCAGGGGGCTACTACGAGCAGTACTTC.

This clone was seen a single time. The chain has TRBV21-1 and TRBJ2-7; the table's D call, TRBD1, was not checked against the DNA. TRBV21-1 is flagged as a pseudogene. This CDR3 region has 16 residues. CDR3 DNA: TGTGCCAGCAGCCACCACGGGACAGGGATGAGCTACGAGCAGTACTTC. This sequence encodes CASSHHGTGMSYEQYF.

V gene TRBV7-9 combines with J gene TRBJ2-5, with 13 nucleotides matching TRBD2. J gave up 4 bases and V 6 bases, and 8 bases lay outside the gene matches. The CDR3 contains 16 residues. Germline lookup yields CDR1 SEHNR and CDR2 FQNEAQ (reference sequence). CDR3 region: CASRPGLAGEGETQYF. CDR3 coding DNA: TGTGCCAGCAGACCAGGACTAGCGGGGGAGGGAGAGACCCAGTACTTC.

V usage is TRBV5-1 and J usage is TRBJ1-2; no reliable D call. This CDR3 spans 12 amino acids. Trimming removed 4 bases from V and 4 bases from J, with 8 bases in between. Germline CDR1 reads SGHRS; CDR2 reads YFSETQ. The CDR3 DNA reads as TGCGCCAGCAGCCTGGGCAGCTATGGCTACACCTTC. It translates to CASSLGSYGYTF. The variable domain in full, with the rest retrieved from reference TRBV5-1 and TRBJ1-2, is KAGVTQTPRYLIKTRGQQVTLSCSPISGHRSVSWYQQTPGQGLQFLFEYFSETQRNKGNFPGRFSGRQFSNSRSEMNVSTLELGDSALYLCASSLGSYGYTFGSGTRLTVV.

CDR3 amino acids: CAISESGRGGTNEKLFF. In DNA form, the CDR3 reads TGTGCCATCAGTGAGTCAGGGAGGGGAGGCACTAATGAAAAACTGTTTTTT. The chain has TRBV10-3 and TRBJ1-4, with a possible D match to TRBD1 (5 bases). Germline CDR1 is ENHRY and CDR2 is SYGVKD. Trimming shortened V by 0 bases and J by 2 bases, and 13 bases separated the two germline ends. This CDR3 region has 17 residues.

The rearrangement joins TRBV6-1 to TRBJ2-2; D is possibly TRBD2 (5 bases). The CDR3 totals 16 residues. In germline, CDR1 is MNHNS, CDR2 SASEGT. With 2 bases removed from V and 4 bases from J, the gap between germline ends came to 14 bases. The CDR3: CASSERKRAGTGELFF. Here the CDR3 DNA reads TGTGCCAGCAGTGAACGGAAGAGGGCGGGCACCGGGGAGCTGTTTTTT.

The chain couples TRBV29-1 to TRBJ1-3; D gene unclear. Germline CDR1 SQVTM, CDR2 ANQGSEA. The CDR3 totals 11 residues. Trimming pared 6 bases from V and 0 bases from J, leaving 3 bases between. The chain's CDR3 is CSVHSGNTIYF. The CDR3 nucleotides read TGCAGCGTCCACTCTGGAAACACCATATATTTT.

The chain uses TRBV5-1 and TRBJ2-1; 7 bases are a match to TRBD2. The CDR3 has 14 amino acids. Looked up from germline, CDR1 is SGHRS and CDR2 is YFSETQ. V lost 6 bases and J lost 2; bases outside the gene matches: 5. The CDR3 sequence is CASTGTTTYNEQFF. In DNA, the CDR3 is TGCGCCAGCACCGGGACTACTACCTACAATGAGCAGTTCTTC.

This clone was counted a few times. This sample also contains other DNA sequences that code for the same CDR3. CDR3 residues: CASSLGAGNTIYF. The CDR3 bases are TGTGCCAGCAGTTTAGGGGCAGGAAACACCATATATTTT. The rearrangement uses TRBV12-3 or TRBV12-4 and TRBJ1-3, with D unclear. The CDR3 consists of 13 residues. V was shortened by 1 base and J by 4 bases, with 5 bases between the two germline ends.

The chain uses TRBV27 and TRBJ1-1; D gene unclear. Looked up from germline, CDR1 is MNHEY and CDR2 is SMNVEV (reference sequence). The CDR3 extends over 16 amino acids. V shed 6 bases and J shed 3 bases, with 20 bases lying between them. In DNA form, the CDR3 reads TGTGCCAGCAGATCCGACACGACCGCTGGGTACACTGAAGCTTTCTTT. Protein product: CASRSDTTAGYTEAFF.

V is TRBV27 and J is TRBJ2-1; tentatively, D is TRBD2 (10 bases). Trimming shortened V by 3 bases and J by 12 bases, and 18 bases separated the two germline ends. This CDR3 has 14 amino acids. Germline V gene sequence: CDR1 MNHEY, CDR2 SMNVEV (reference sequence). In DNA, the CDR3 is TGTGCCAGCAGTTTGAGCGGGGGGGACAGGGTGCAGTTCTTC. Amino acid sequence: CASSLSGGDRVQFF.

V usage is TRBV4-1 and J usage is TRBJ2-5; TRBD1 is a possible D gene (6 bases). There are 17 residues in the CDR3. Germline CDR1 reads MGHRA; CDR2 reads YSYEKL. V dropped 0 bases and J dropped 0 bases, with 14 bases sitting between them. In DNA form, the CDR3 reads TGCGCCAGCAGCCAAGAGGGGGCGCAGAGATACCAAGAGACCCAGTACTTC. Amino acids: CASSQEGAQRYQETQYF.

The chain recombines TRBV7-2 with TRBJ2-3; D unresolved. The CDR3 extends over 16 amino acids. V dropped 4 bases and J dropped 2 bases, with 16 bases sitting between them. Germline CDR1 and CDR2: SGHTA and FQGNSA. Here the CDR3 reads CASSWLAMVATDTQYF. The CDR3 DNA is TGTGCCAGCAGCTGGTTGGCCATGGTAGCCACAGATACGCAGTATTTT.

V usage is TRBV7-9 and J usage is TRBJ2-3; a possible D gene is TRBD2 (6 bases). CDR1 is SEHNR and CDR2 is FQNEAQ in the germline V gene (reference sequence). CDR3 length: 14 amino acids. The V and J ends lost 5 bases and 4 bases respectively, with 13 bases between them. In nucleotides, the CDR3 is TGTGCCAGCAGCCAGGGCCTAGCGTCAGATACGCAGTATTTT. Its protein is CASSQGLASDTQYF.

The CDR3 DNA sequence: TGTGCCAGCAGCGACACCCGGAGGGGCAGCACAGATACGCAGTATTTT. Amino acid sequence: CASSDTRRGSTDTQYF. V is TRBV5-6 and J is TRBJ2-3; TRBD2 is a possible D gene (6 bases). There are 16 residues in the CDR3. Trimming removed 4 bases from V and 0 bases from J, with 15 bases in between. Germline CDR1 reads SGHDT; CDR2 reads YYEEEE.

This clone showed up many times. The chain uses TRBV24-1 and TRBJ2-2, with TRBD1 identical over 8 bases. The CDR3 is 15 residues long. In germline, CDR1 is KGHDR, CDR2 SFDVKD. V lost 7 bases, J lost 3 bases, and 6 bases stayed unmatched. Here the CDR3 reads CATRSGQEDTGELFF. In nucleotides, the CDR3 is TGTGCCACCAGATCGGGACAGGAGGACACCGGGGAGCTGTTTTTT.

The chain carries TRBV16 and TRBJ2-1, with TRBD2 matching over 9 bases. The CDR3 consists of 14 residues. Germline values: CDR1 KGHSY, CDR2 FQNENV. V shed 2 bases, J shed 8 bases, and the junction held 4 bases outside the gene matches. CDR3 DNA sequence: TGTGCCAGCAGCCAACTAGCGGGGCTGTATGAGCAGTTCTTC. Encoded protein: CASSQLAGLYEQFF.

J is TRBJ1-4 and V is TRBV6-5, with a possible D match to TRBD1 (6 bases). This CDR3 comprises 15 residues. Germline CDR1 and CDR2: MNHEY and SVGAGI. Between the trimmed V and J ends, which lost 5 bases and 6 bases, there was a span of 16 bases. The CDR3 spells CASSPSGGPDEKLFF. The CDR3 nucleotides read TGTGCCAGCAGTCCGTCGGGGGGGCCAGATGAAAAACTGTTTTTT.

This clone was counted between two and nine times. The CDR3 bases are TGTGCCAGCAGCTTCCCGGGACACCTCAGCAATGAGCAGTTCTTC. The encoded protein is CASSFPGHLSNEQFF. The rearrangement links TRBV5-8 to TRBJ2-1; weak D call: TRBD1 (6 bases). The CDR3 has 15 amino acids. V lost 2 bases and J 6 bases, leaving 15 bases between the germline ends. Germline V gives CDR1 SGHTS, CDR2 YDEGEE. Combining the CDR3 with reference TRBV5-8 and TRBJ2-1 gives the whole variable domain EAGVTQSPTHLIKTRGQQATLRCSPISGHTSVYWYQQALGLGLQFLLWYDEGEERNRGNFPPRFSGRQFPNYSSELNVNALELEDSALYLCASSFPGHLSNEQFFGPGTRLTVL.

V and J are TRBV27 and TRBJ2-7, with 11 bases lining up with TRBD2. There are 15 residues in the CDR3. With 3 bases clipped from V and 2 bases from J, the junction kept 3 bases outside the gene matches. CDR1 is MNHEY and CDR2 is SMNVEV in the germline V gene (reference sequence). CDR3 residues: CASSFRLAGTYEQYF. The CDR3 bases are TGTGCCAGCAGTTTCCGACTAGCGGGAACCTACGAGCAGTACTTC.

The J gene is TRBJ2-7, the V gene TRBV7-2; a weak D match, TRBD2 (6 bases). Trimming took 5 bases from V and 2 from J, leaving 13 bases between them. CDR3 size: 14 residues. Germline CDR1 is SGHTA and CDR2 is FQGNSA. The CDR3 protein is CASSLPGETYEQYF. DNA of the CDR3: TGTGCCAGCAGCCTACCGGGGGAGACCTACGAGCAGTACTTC.